These 30 T cell receptor beta chains originate from one sample sequenced in a study of control samples from healthy donors and cancer patients (dated by TCRdb to about 2020). Libraries were constructed by the immunoSEQ multiplex PCR assay. TCRdb stores this immuneACCESS table with in-frame sequences only. Part of the clones is absent; in the studies checked, under half of the shortfall reflects unresolved V genes, and no reason is known for the rest. This sample has roughly 94,000 clones in its table, and around 84% of those were observed once. The top ten clonotypes cover roughly 39% of the sample. The sample comprised PBMCs. Receptors were obtained from a man aged 65 to 79 with lung cancer.

The CDR3 DNA reads TGTGCCAGCAACGGCAGGGCCCCTGAAAAACTGTTTTTT. As protein: CASNGRAPEKLFF. The genes are TRBV6-5 and TRBJ1-4, with D maybe TRBD1 (5 bases). Germline assignment: CDR1 MNHEY and CDR2 SVGAGI. The CDR3 runs to 13 residues. V was clipped by 7 bases and J by 7 bases, with 13 bases between them.

CDR3 sequence (DNA): TGCGCCAGCAGCTTACTGGCAGATACGCAGTATTTT. This encodes CASSLLADTQYF. V gene TRBV5-1 combines with J gene TRBJ2-3; D unclear. The germline V gene has CDR1 SGHRS and CDR2 YFSETQ. The CDR3 runs to 12 residues. V gave up 2 bases and J gave up 4 bases, with 5 bases separating them.

V usage is TRBV9 and J usage is TRBJ1-2, with D unresolved. The CDR3 length is 14 residues. The V gene lost 3 bases and the J gene lost 5 bases, with 14 bases spanning the gap. Germline V gene lookup returns CDR1 SGDLS and CDR2 YYNGEE. The CDR3 sequence: CASSADSRRYGYTF. The CDR3, as DNA: TGTGCCAGCAGCGCGGACTCCCGGAGGTATGGCTACACCTTC.

V and J are TRBV24-1 and TRBJ1-2; D might be TRBD1 (6 bases). CDR1 is KGHDR and CDR2 is SFDVKD in the germline V gene. V was pared by 6 bases and J by 8 bases, with 15 bases between. The length of the CDR3 is 13 residues. CDR3 region: CATSWGGAGGYTF. CDR3 sequence (DNA): TGTGCCACCAGTTGGGGGGGCGCAGGGGGCTACACCTTC.

In its sample, this clone was seen once. V and J are TRBV7-8 and TRBJ2-1; D is unresolved. Trimming stripped 1 base from V and 5 bases from J, with 6 bases between. The CDR3 covers 13 residues. Germline V CDR1 and CDR2: SGHVS, FQNEAQ. The CDR3 bases are TGTGCCAGCAGCTTAGGAGTGCACAATGAGCAGTTCTTC. It encodes CASSLGVHNEQFF.

This chain joins TRBV7-2 and TRBJ2-7, with a possible D match to TRBD2 (7 bases). Germline CDR1 SGHTA, CDR2 FQGNSA. The CDR3 totals 16 residues. V was trimmed by 2 bases and J by 3 bases, leaving 17 bases between them. The CDR3 DNA reads TGTGCCAGCAGCTTAACAAGGGCGGGGGCCCGCTACGAGCAGTACTTC. It translates to CASSLTRAGARYEQYF. The full variable domain, completed using reference TRBV7-2 and TRBJ2-7, is GAGVSQSPSNKVTEKGKDVELRCDPISGHTALYWYRQSLGQGLEFLIYFQGNSAPDKSGLPSDRFSAERTGGSVSTLTIQRTQQEDSAVYLCASSLTRAGARYEQYFGPGTRLTVT.

The gene calls are TRBV19 and TRBJ2-7, with D perhaps matching TRBD1 (6 bases). This CDR3 has 15 residues. With 3 bases removed from V and 0 bases from J, the gap between germline ends came to 12 bases. Germline V CDR1 and CDR2: LNHDA, SQIVND (reference sequence). The DNA for the CDR3 is TGTGCCAGTAGTATCTGGCCAGGGGACTCCTACGAGCAGTACTTC. This codes for CASSIWPGDSYEQYF.

The V gene is TRBV25-1, the J gene TRBJ1-1, with 7 nucleotides matching TRBD1. CDR3 length equals 16 residues. Germline V gene data show CDR1 as MGHDK and CDR2 as SYGVNS. The V gene end was trimmed by 1 base and the J gene end by 4 bases; junction bases not matched to a gene: 9. The CDR3, as DNA: TGTGCCAGCAGTGAATCAGGGACAGTCGTCCCCACTGAAGCTTTCTTT. It encodes CASSESGTVVPTEAFF. Full variable domain (remainder filled in from reference TRBV25-1 and TRBJ1-1): EADIYQTPRYLVIGTGKKITLECSQTMGHDKMYWYQQDPGMELHLIHYSYGVNSTEKGDLSSESTVSRIRTEHFPLTLESARPSHTSQYLCASSESGTVVPTEAFFGQGTRLTVV.

This chain uses TRBV5-1 with TRBJ2-1; 8 bases match TRBD1. In germline, CDR1 is SGHRS, CDR2 YFSETQ. The length of the CDR3 is 15 residues. Germline trimming cut 4 bases from V and 2 bases from J; bases unmatched to any gene: 5. In nucleotides, the CDR3 is TGCGCCAGCAGCCAGGGGACAGGTACCTACAATGAGCAGTTCTTC. Translation gives CASSQGTGTYNEQFF.

V usage is TRBV19 and J usage is TRBJ1-3; D gene uncertain. The germline V and J ends were trimmed by 6 bases and 4 bases, with 13 bases remaining between them. This CDR3 comprises 14 residues. Germline V gives CDR1 LNHDA, CDR2 SQIVND (reference sequence). CDR3 in amino acids: CASSAGVGGNTIYF. As DNA, the CDR3 is TGTGCCAGTAGCGCCGGGGTCGGAGGAAACACCATATATTTT.

Details on this clone: A clone one base away is much larger, so this may be a read error. This chain uses TRBV7-2 with TRBJ1-5; D uncertain. The germline V gene has CDR1 SGHTA and CDR2 FQGNSA. The ends were cut back, 2 bases at V and 2 bases at J, with 4 bases in the middle. CDR3 length equals 13 residues. Here the CDR3 reads CASSLRGNQPQHF. CDR3 nucleotide sequence: TGTGCCAGCAGCTTACGGGGCAATCAGCCCCAGCATTTT.

This chain joins TRBV9 and TRBJ2-1, with D unclear. Germline V gene lookup returns CDR1 SGDLS and CDR2 YYNGEE. The CDR3 extends over 12 amino acids. Trimming pared 4 bases from V and 7 bases from J, leaving 9 bases between. CDR3 in amino acids: CASSQPANEQFF. CDR3 coding DNA: TGTGCCAGCAGCCAGCCCGCGAATGAGCAGTTCTTC.

V is TRBV15 and J is TRBJ2-7, with D hard to call. Per the germline V gene, CDR1 is LNHNV and CDR2 is YYDKDF (reference sequence). This CDR3 region has 16 residues. V was shortened by 0 bases and J by 6 bases, with 18 bases between the two germline ends. CDR3 in DNA: TGTGCCACCAGCAGAGATTCCGCCCGGCCCCTCGGCGAGCAGTACTTC. It codes for CATSRDSARPLGEQYF. Full variable domain (rest looked up from reference TRBV15 and TRBJ2-7): DAMVIQNPRYQVTQFGKPVTLSCSQTLNHNVMYWYQQKSSQAPKLLFHYYDKDFNNEADTPDNFQSRRPNTSFCFLDIRSPGLGDTAMYLCATSRDSARPLGEQYFGPGTRLTVT.

V usage is TRBV29-1 and J usage is TRBJ1-4; no clear D gene. V was pared by 7 bases and J by 5 bases, with 23 bases between. The CDR3 runs 16 residues. In germline, CDR1 is SQVTM, CDR2 ANQGSEA. CDR3 coding DNA: TGCAGCGGACGGACGGGCAGCGACCCGGGGAATGAAAAACTGTTTTTT. Its protein product is CSGRTGSDPGNEKLFF.

This chain connects TRBV5-1 to TRBJ2-3, with 11 bases that match TRBD1. Germline V gene data show CDR1 as SGHRS and CDR2 as YFSETQ. V shed 3 bases, J shed 4 bases, and the junction held 4 bases outside the gene matches. The CDR3 length is 15 residues. The CDR3 DNA reads as TGCGCCAGCAGCTCCCGGGACAGGGGGGCAGATACGCAGTATTTT. It specifies CASSSRDRGADTQYF.

DNA for the CDR3: TGTGCCATCCGAGGAACAGGGAATCAGCCCCAGCATTTT. It is translated as CAIRGTGNQPQHF. The chain couples TRBV10-3 to TRBJ1-5, with TRBD1 as a possible D gene (6 bases). V was trimmed by 8 bases and J by 4 bases, leaving 12 bases between them. The V gene's germline CDR1 is ENHRY and CDR2 SYGVKD. This CDR3 is built from 13 residues.

This clone is a singleton in its sample. This chain joins TRBV19 and TRBJ1-2, with D hard to call. Trimming pared 3 bases from V and 2 bases from J, leaving 7 bases between. Germline assignment: CDR1 LNHDA and CDR2 SQIVND (reference sequence). The CDR3 has 13 amino acids. The DNA of the CDR3 is TGTGCCAGTAGTATCCCCAGCAACTATGGCTACACCTTC. It specifies CASSIPSNYGYTF.

The chain carries TRBV4-2 and TRBJ2-1; no firm D call. The CDR3 runs to 16 residues. Germline V gives CDR1 LGHNA, CDR2 YNFKEQ. The V and J ends lost 2 bases and 0 bases respectively, with 11 bases between them. This CDR3 is CASSQFGGRSYNEQFF. The CDR3 nucleotides read TGTGCCAGCAGCCAATTCGGCGGCCGCTCCTACAATGAGCAGTTCTTC.

The chain joins TRBV18 to TRBJ1-1, with 7 bases fitting TRBD1. The junction had 1 base not matched to a gene; V was cut back by 2 bases and J by 7 bases. The germline V gene has CDR1 KGHSH and CDR2 LQKENI. The CDR3 is 12 residues long. CDR3 DNA: TGTGCCAGCTCACCAGACAGGGTTGAAGCTTTCTTT. Protein product: CASSPDRVEAFF.

The chain is built from TRBV6-5 and TRBJ1-2, with D possibly matching TRBD1 (6 bases). Trimming took off 5 bases at V and 4 bases at J, with 17 bases between the two ends. Germline CDR1 reads MNHEY; CDR2 reads SVGAGI. This CDR3 comprises 15 residues. The CDR3 coding sequence is TGTGCCAGCAGTCCCCAACAGGGTGTCCGCTATGGCTACACCTTC. This encodes CASSPQQGVRYGYTF.

This clone was observed a handful of times. The V call is TRBV29-1, the J call TRBJ2-7; D assignment may be TRBD1 or TRBD2 (5 bases each). Trimming left V 6 bases short and J 3 bases short, with 18 bases between. This CDR3 spans 14 amino acids. Germline values: CDR1 SQVTM, CDR2 ANQGSEA. The CDR3 protein is CSVSPGTGYYEQYF. The CDR3 region has the DNA TGCAGCGTGTCCCCGGGGACCGGTTACTACGAGCAGTACTTC.

This chain connects TRBV12-3 or TRBV12-4 to TRBJ2-7; TRBD1 matches 10 bases. The CDR3 spans 13 residues. The ends lost 5 bases at V and 5 bases at J; junction bases unmatched: 3. CDR3 DNA: TGTGCCAGCAGTGTGGGACAGGGGAACGAGCAGTACTTC. Translating gives CASSVGQGNEQYF.

The rearrangement joins TRBV7-2 to TRBJ2-3; 11 bases line up with TRBD1. J was trimmed by 5 bases and V by 4 bases; bases with no gene match: 8. There are 16 residues in the CDR3. Germline CDR1 SGHTA, CDR2 FQGNSA. CDR3 loop: CASSSRDRGFGDTQYF. The CDR3 DNA follows: TGTGCCAGCAGCTCCCGGGACAGGGGGTTCGGAGATACGCAGTATTTT. The full variable domain, completed using reference TRBV7-2 and TRBJ2-3, is GAGVSQSPSNKVTEKGKDVELRCDPISGHTALYWYRQSLGQGLEFLIYFQGNSAPDKSGLPSDRFSAERTGGSVSTLTIQRTQQEDSAVYLCASSSRDRGFGDTQYFGPGTRLTVL.

The chain employs TRBV7-2 and TRBJ1-2, with a possible D match to TRBD1 (5 bases). V was cut by 4 bases and J by 4 bases, with 16 bases left in between. The germline V gene has CDR1 SGHTA and CDR2 FQGNSA. CDR3 length equals 15 residues. Here the CDR3 reads CASSSPGRAIYGYTF. The CDR3 DNA reads TGTGCCAGCAGCTCTCCGGGACGGGCAATCTATGGCTACACCTTC.

To note about this clone: The same CDR3 also results from other DNA sequences found in this sample. This chain connects TRBV6-6 to TRBJ1-2; tentatively, D is TRBD1 (6 bases). The germline V gene encodes CDR1 MNHNY and CDR2 SVGAGI (reference sequence). The CDR3 totals 13 residues. V dropped 5 bases and J dropped 6 bases, with 13 bases sitting between them. Here the CDR3 DNA reads TGTGCCAGCAGTGGGCAGGGGCTGAATGGCTACACCTTC. Encoded protein: CASSGQGLNGYTF.

The CDR3 sequence is CSVEAQGARDEQYF. The CDR3 DNA reads TGCAGCGTTGAAGCACAGGGGGCGCGGGACGAGCAGTACTTC. This chain uses TRBV29-1 with TRBJ2-7; 9 bases align to TRBD1. Germline trimming cut 1 base from V and 5 bases from J; bases unmatched to any gene: 6. The CDR3 has 14 amino acids. Germline V gene sequence: CDR1 SQVTM, CDR2 ANQGSEA.

The chain carries TRBV7-2 and TRBJ1-6; TRBD1 matches 7 bases. Germline CDR1 and CDR2: SGHTA and FQGNSA. V lost 1 base and J lost 13; bases outside the gene matches: 7. The CDR3 runs 14 residues. The CDR3 DNA reads as TGTGCCAGCAGCTTAGGGGGACAGTCTCGGCCCCTCCACTTT. Its protein is CASSLGGQSRPLHF.

The V and J genes are TRBV7-4 and TRBJ1-4, with a possible D match to TRBD1 (5 bases). V was cut by 4 bases and J by 0 bases, with 21 bases left in between. Germline lookup yields CDR1 SGHVT and CDR2 SQSDAQ. The CDR3 consists of 19 residues. CDR3 sequence reads: CASSSQSDLTAPTNEKLFF. For the CDR3, the DNA is TGTGCCAGCAGCTCCCAATCGGATTTGACAGCTCCAACTAATGAAAAACTGTTTTTT.

The V call is TRBV5-1, the J call TRBJ1-1, with 8 positions matching TRBD1. The length of the CDR3 is 17 residues. Per germline, CDR1 SGHRS and CDR2 YFSETQ. V lost 0 bases to trimming and J lost 5 bases; unmatched junction nucleotides: 12. This chain's CDR3 is CASSLEAGGPPRTEAFF. The DNA for the CDR3 is TGCGCCAGCAGCTTGGAGGCAGGGGGCCCCCCTAGGACTGAAGCTTTCTTT.

The chain is built from TRBV18 and TRBJ1-1; TRBD1 matches 9 bases. Trimming cost V 5 bases and J 4 bases; bases outside gene matches: 8. Germline CDR1 reads KGHSH; CDR2 reads LQKENI. The CDR3 length is 15 residues. CDR3 sequence reads: CASSSKDRGATEAFF. CDR3 coding DNA: TGTGCCAGCTCAAGCAAGGACAGGGGCGCCACTGAAGCTTTCTTT.